The next 31 T cell receptor beta chains were all read from a single sample in a study of cytomegalovirus exposure and HLA in healthy donors. A multiplex PCR was run with 60 Vbeta primers and 13 Jbeta primers. Some clones are missing from TCRdb's copy, which holds only in-frame ones; the method was immunoSEQ multiplex PCR. The table shows 150,000 to 200,000 clones, with approximately 78% occurring only once. Source material: PBMCs. These receptors all stem from a woman aged 25 to 39 in good health and CMV-seropositive.

As concerns this clone: One end of the junction fails to match germline, which may point to a read error. V and J are TRBV7-2 and TRBJ1-2; 8 nucleotides match TRBD1. CDR1 and CDR2 (germline): SGHTA, FQGNSA. CDR3 size: 15 residues. The CDR3 coding sequence is TGTGCCAGCAGCCAGGGGTGGCAGGGGGCTAGTGGCCACACCTTC. Translating gives CASSQGWQGASGHTF.

The V call is TRBV10-2, the J call TRBJ1-5; no clear D gene. The CDR3 has 12 amino acids. Deletions cut 5 bases from V and 3 bases from J, with 5 bases between. CDR1 WSHSY and CDR2 SAAADI come from the germline V gene. CDR3 loop: CASSPNNQPQHF. The CDR3 DNA reads as TGCGCCAGCAGTCCCAACAATCAGCCCCAGCATTTT.

As regards this clone: Its ends do not fully match the called genes, so a read error is possible. The chain uses TRBV7-9 and TRBJ2-2, with 9 bases matching TRBD1. The CDR3 is made up of 17 amino acids. Germline V CDR1 and CDR2: SEHNR, FQNEAQ (reference sequence). This chain's CDR3 is CSSSLAGTGRNTGELFF. CDR3 in DNA: TGTTCCAGCAGCTTAGCCGGGACAGGGCGGAACACCGGGGAGCTGTTTTTT.

Turning to this clone: The junction shows a germline mismatch at one end, possibly a read error. The V call is TRBV7-7, the J call TRBJ1-2; 8 nucleotides align to TRBD1. Per germline, CDR1 SSHAT and CDR2 FNYEAQ (reference sequence). CDR3 length equals 15 residues. The DNA for the CDR3 is TGTGCTAGCAGCTTAGAGACAGGGGCTAACTATGGCTACACCTTC. Its protein is CASSLETGANYGYTF.

This clone has only one observation. V usage is TRBV19 and J usage is TRBJ2-3, with 12 bases aligning to TRBD2. This CDR3 spans 16 amino acids. The V and J ends lost 6 bases and 0 bases, in that order; junction bases with no gene match: 4. CDR1 is LNHDA, CDR2 SQIVND, per germline (reference sequence). The CDR3 sequence is CASSPGTSGSTDTQYF. Written as DNA, the CDR3 is TGTGCCAGTAGCCCGGGGACTAGCGGGAGCACAGATACGCAGTATTTT.

The V and J genes are TRBV7-8 and TRBJ1-5; D unclear. The CDR3 sequence is 15 residues long. Trimming cost V 3 bases and J 1 base, with 10 bases left between them. CDR1 SGHVS and CDR2 FQNEAQ come from the germline V gene. CDR3 loop: CASSLWPRSNQPQHF. CDR3 coding DNA: TGTGCCAGCAGCTTGTGGCCGAGGAGCAATCAGCCCCAGCATTTT.

The CDR3 sequence: CASSVLGVGEQFF. The DNA for the CDR3 is TGTGCCAGCAGCGTATTAGGGGTCGGTGAGCAGTTCTTC. V usage is TRBV9 and J usage is TRBJ2-1, with TRBD1 as a possible D gene (5 bases). Germline values: CDR1 SGDLS, CDR2 YYNGEE. V lost 1 base and J lost 9, with 11 bases in between. The CDR3 extends over 13 amino acids.

The chain has TRBV11-3 and TRBJ2-7; 9 bases map to TRBD1. The germline V gene encodes CDR1 SGHNT and CDR2 YENEEA. CDR3 size: 13 residues. V dropped 6 bases and J dropped 7; count of bases not matched to a gene: 7. CDR3 in amino acids: CASSYSDRGEQYF. The CDR3, as DNA: TGTGCCAGCAGTTACTCGGACAGGGGTGAGCAGTACTTC.

The chain is built from TRBV5-1 and TRBJ2-5; 9 bases align to TRBD1. Germline V gene data show CDR1 as SGHRS and CDR2 as YFSETQ. The CDR3 spans 15 residues. The V gene end was trimmed by 3 bases and the J gene end by 7 bases; junction bases not matched to a gene: 10. The CDR3 reads CASSSTGGEEGTQYF. The CDR3 DNA reads TGCGCCAGCAGCTCGACAGGGGGAGAAGAGGGGACCCAGTACTTC.

This chain joins TRBV5-6 and TRBJ2-6; possible D gene TRBD2, 6 bases. V was clipped by 4 bases and J by 4 bases, with 9 bases between them. Germline V CDR1 and CDR2: SGHDT, YYEEEE. This CDR3 comprises 14 residues. The chain's CDR3 is CASSPAGGANVLTF. CDR3 bases: TGTGCCAGCAGCCCCGCGGGGGGGGCCAACGTCCTGACTTTC.

This chain uses TRBV5-1 with TRBJ1-4, with 7 bases identical to TRBD1. The CDR3 runs to 14 residues. The V segment lost 4 bases and the J segment 8 bases; nucleotides outside the gene matches: 8. The germline V gene has CDR1 SGHRS and CDR2 YFSETQ. DNA of the CDR3: TGCGCCAGCAGCAACCGAGGGACAGCAGAAAAACTGTTTTTT. Its protein is CASSNRGTAEKLFF.

This chain connects TRBV10-3 to TRBJ1-4; no definite D call. From germline, CDR1 is ENHRY and CDR2 SYGVKD. The V gene lost 3 bases and the J gene lost 3 bases, with 8 bases spanning the gap. CDR3 length equals 14 residues. The CDR3 DNA sequence: TGTGCCATCAGTGATTCGGGTTCTAATGAAAAACTGTTTTTT. Its protein is CAISDSGSNEKLFF.

The chain links TRBV5-5 to TRBJ1-1; D possibly corresponds to TRBD1 (5 bases). Germline V lookup: CDR1 SGHKS, CDR2 YYEKEE (reference sequence). The ends were cut back, 0 bases at V and 4 bases at J, with 13 bases in the middle. The CDR3 has 15 residues. CDR3 bases: TGTGCCAGCAGCTTGGGCGTCAGGGCCCCCACTGAAGCTTTCTTT. Translation: CASSLGVRAPTEAFF.

The chain recombines TRBV28 with TRBJ2-3; D may be TRBD2 (5 bases). The CDR3 spans 15 residues. Germline values: CDR1 MDHEN, CDR2 SYDVKM. The V and J ends lost 2 bases and 3 bases respectively, with 12 bases between them. The chain's CDR3 is CASSLRSGMTDTQYF. The CDR3 DNA follows: TGTGCCAGCAGTTTACGGTCGGGGATGACAGATACGCAGTATTTT.

This clone was seen only a few times. V usage is TRBV15 and J usage is TRBJ2-1; TRBD2 aligns across 12 bases. With 9 bases clipped from V and 3 bases from J, the junction kept 6 bases outside the gene matches. Germline V gene sequence: CDR1 LNHNV, CDR2 YYDKDF (reference sequence). There are 15 residues in the CDR3. The chain's CDR3 is CATRTSGTGYNEQFF. CDR3 bases: TGTGCCACGCGGACTAGCGGGACGGGCTACAATGAGCAGTTCTTC.

CDR3 DNA: TGCGCCAGCAGCCGAGTTGGGGACAGGCGCTACGAGCAGTACTTC. Its protein is CASSRVGDRRYEQYF. V usage is TRBV4-1 and J usage is TRBJ2-7, with TRBD1 identical over 8 bases. V shed 4 bases and J 3 bases; nucleotides not matched to a gene: 8. This CDR3 region has 15 residues. Per germline, CDR1 MGHRA and CDR2 YSYEKL.

J is TRBJ2-5 and V is TRBV7-2; 9 bases map to TRBD2. The CDR3 spans 17 residues. The ends lost 5 bases at V and 4 bases at J; junction bases unmatched: 14. Germline lookup yields CDR1 SGHTA and CDR2 FQGNSA. The CDR3 is CASSRRGGGRAGETQYF. The CDR3 bases are TGTGCCAGCAGCCGTAGAGGTGGCGGGAGGGCCGGAGAGACCCAGTACTTC. The full variable domain, completed using reference TRBV7-2 and TRBJ2-5, is GAGVSQSPSNKVTEKGKDVELRCDPISGHTALYWYRQSLGQGLEFLIYFQGNSAPDKSGLPSDRFSAERTGGSVSTLTIQRTQQEDSAVYLCASSRRGGGRAGETQYFGPGTRLLVL.

The chain links TRBV7-2 to TRBJ2-3, with D perhaps TRBD1 (6 bases). From germline, CDR1 is SGHTA and CDR2 FQGNSA. The V and J ends lost 5 bases and 1 base respectively, with 10 bases between them. CDR3 length: 14 amino acids. For the CDR3, the DNA is TGTGCCAGCAGCGACAGGCCCCGCACAGATACGCAGTATTTT. Encoded protein: CASSDRPRTDTQYF.

This clone was recorded a few times. V gene TRBV5-4 combines with J gene TRBJ1-5, with TRBD1 as a possible D gene (5 bases). Trimming left V 4 bases short and J 0 bases short, with 17 bases between. Germline CDR1 is SGHNT and CDR2 is YYREEE (reference sequence). The CDR3 sequence is 17 residues long. The CDR3, as DNA: TGTGCCAGCAGCCACAGCCCAGGGAGGGATAGCAATCAGCCCCAGCATTTT. This gives the protein CASSHSPGRDSNQPQHF.

The CDR3 nucleotides read TGTGCCGGAAGACGGACAGTTAATTCACCCCTCCACTTT. Translating gives CAGRRTVNSPLHF. The chain joins TRBV28 to TRBJ1-6; tentative D call: TRBD1 (6 bases). CDR1 and CDR2 (germline): MDHEN, SYDVKM. V shed 11 bases and J shed 6 bases, with 14 bases lying between them. The CDR3 is 13 residues long.

The chain has TRBV30 and TRBJ1-6; no clear D gene. Trimming took 0 bases from V and 7 from J, leaving 16 bases between them. CDR1 GTSNPN and CDR2 SVGIG come from the germline V gene (reference sequence). The CDR3 length is 16 residues. CDR3 coding DNA: TGTGCCTGGAGTGTATTTCCCCGGGTTTCAAATTCACCCCTCCACTTT. Protein product: CAWSVFPRVSNSPLHF.

The genes are TRBV5-1 and TRBJ2-1; 8 nucleotides agree with TRBD1. CDR1 SGHRS and CDR2 YFSETQ come from the germline V gene. The CDR3 length is 17 residues. V shed 1 base and J 0 bases; nucleotides not matched to a gene: 6. The CDR3 DNA is TGCGCCAGCAGCTTGAGAGCTACAGGGGGCTCCTACAATGAGCAGTTCTTC. Amino acid sequence: CASSLRATGGSYNEQFF.

V gene TRBV30 combines with J gene TRBJ1-1; D might be TRBD1 (6 bases). The germline CDR1 and CDR2 sequences are GTSNPN and SVGIG (reference sequence). The CDR3 runs 15 residues. V was shortened by 0 bases and J by 1 base, with 12 bases between the two germline ends. The CDR3 sequence is CAWSVEGHQNTEAFF. The CDR3 nucleotides read TGTGCCTGGAGTGTCGAGGGACACCAGAACACTGAAGCTTTCTTT.

This clone has just a few counts. The chain employs TRBV5-4 and TRBJ2-3, with TRBD1 identical over 8 bases. The CDR3 is 16 amino acids. The ends lost 3 bases at V and 0 bases at J; junction bases unmatched: 6. The germline V gene encodes CDR1 SGHNT and CDR2 YYREEE (reference sequence). The CDR3, as DNA: TGTGCCAGCAGCTCCCGACAGGGGTGGAGCACAGATACGCAGTATTTT. It codes for CASSSRQGWSTDTQYF.

The V call is TRBV5-1, the J call TRBJ2-1; 11 nucleotides align to TRBD2. This CDR3 spans 13 amino acids. V trimming: 5 bases; J trimming: 9 bases; junction bases outside the gene matches: 4. Germline loops: CDR1 SGHRS, CDR2 YFSETQ. The CDR3 region has the DNA TGCGCCAGCAGGACTAGCGGGGTGGGTGAGCAGTTCTTC. It translates to CASRTSGVGEQFF.

This clone has just a few counts. This chain connects TRBV4-1 to TRBJ1-1, with 10 positions matching TRBD1. V lost 4 bases and J lost 0; bases outside the gene matches: 11. The CDR3 has 18 amino acids. Per the germline V gene, CDR1 is MGHRA and CDR2 is YSYEKL. The CDR3 sequence: CASSLVWTGGGMNTEAFF. The CDR3 region has the DNA TGCGCCAGCAGCCTCGTGTGGACAGGGGGTGGGATGAACACTGAAGCTTTCTTT.

This clone was observed once. The chain carries TRBV18 and TRBJ2-5, with D maybe TRBD1 (6 bases). Germline CDR1 and CDR2: KGHSH and LQKENI. V was pared by 3 bases and J by 5 bases, with 19 bases between. The CDR3 is made up of 16 amino acids. The CDR3 DNA sequence: TGTGCCAGCTCACCCCTCAAACAGGGAAAGGGGGAGACCCAGTACTTC. This sequence encodes CASSPLKQGKGETQYF.

This chain joins TRBV4-2 and TRBJ1-2; D ambiguous. With 0 bases removed from V and 3 bases from J, the gap between germline ends came to 8 bases. The germline V gene has CDR1 LGHNA and CDR2 YNFKEQ. The CDR3 extends over 14 amino acids. CDR3: CASSQDPGYYGYTF. For the CDR3, the DNA is TGTGCCAGCAGCCAAGATCCGGGGTACTATGGCTACACCTTC.

The rearrangement links TRBV4-1 to TRBJ1-1; TRBD1 aligns across 9 bases. There are 19 residues in the CDR3. Germline loops: CDR1 MGHRA, CDR2 YSYEKL. Trimming cost V 2 bases and J 7 bases; bases outside gene matches: 20. CDR3 sequence reads: CASSQYRPGGRTGVVEAFF. The CDR3 DNA is TGCGCCAGCAGCCAATATCGGCCCGGGGGACGGACAGGGGTTGTTGAAGCTTTCTTT.

In its sample, this clone was seen once. The CDR3, as DNA: TGTGCCAGCACCTACGGCGTGGAGAGGGCCTTAAATAATGAGCAGTTCTTC. It codes for CASTYGVERALNNEQFF. The rearrangement joins TRBV11-3 to TRBJ2-1; D is perhaps TRBD2 (5 bases). CDR1 and CDR2 from the germline V gene are SGHNT and YENEEA. Between the trimmed V and J ends, which lost 7 bases and 7 bases, there was a span of 26 bases. CDR3 size: 17 residues.

CDR3 protein: CASSGSGSPYEQYF. CDR3 sequence (DNA): TGCGCCAGCAGTGGTAGCGGGAGTCCCTACGAGCAGTACTTC. The chain joins TRBV10-2 to TRBJ2-7; 9 bases line up with TRBD2. CDR1 is WSHSY and CDR2 is SAAADI in the germline V gene. CDR3 length: 14 amino acids. J was trimmed by 2 bases and V by 4 bases; bases with no gene match: 3.